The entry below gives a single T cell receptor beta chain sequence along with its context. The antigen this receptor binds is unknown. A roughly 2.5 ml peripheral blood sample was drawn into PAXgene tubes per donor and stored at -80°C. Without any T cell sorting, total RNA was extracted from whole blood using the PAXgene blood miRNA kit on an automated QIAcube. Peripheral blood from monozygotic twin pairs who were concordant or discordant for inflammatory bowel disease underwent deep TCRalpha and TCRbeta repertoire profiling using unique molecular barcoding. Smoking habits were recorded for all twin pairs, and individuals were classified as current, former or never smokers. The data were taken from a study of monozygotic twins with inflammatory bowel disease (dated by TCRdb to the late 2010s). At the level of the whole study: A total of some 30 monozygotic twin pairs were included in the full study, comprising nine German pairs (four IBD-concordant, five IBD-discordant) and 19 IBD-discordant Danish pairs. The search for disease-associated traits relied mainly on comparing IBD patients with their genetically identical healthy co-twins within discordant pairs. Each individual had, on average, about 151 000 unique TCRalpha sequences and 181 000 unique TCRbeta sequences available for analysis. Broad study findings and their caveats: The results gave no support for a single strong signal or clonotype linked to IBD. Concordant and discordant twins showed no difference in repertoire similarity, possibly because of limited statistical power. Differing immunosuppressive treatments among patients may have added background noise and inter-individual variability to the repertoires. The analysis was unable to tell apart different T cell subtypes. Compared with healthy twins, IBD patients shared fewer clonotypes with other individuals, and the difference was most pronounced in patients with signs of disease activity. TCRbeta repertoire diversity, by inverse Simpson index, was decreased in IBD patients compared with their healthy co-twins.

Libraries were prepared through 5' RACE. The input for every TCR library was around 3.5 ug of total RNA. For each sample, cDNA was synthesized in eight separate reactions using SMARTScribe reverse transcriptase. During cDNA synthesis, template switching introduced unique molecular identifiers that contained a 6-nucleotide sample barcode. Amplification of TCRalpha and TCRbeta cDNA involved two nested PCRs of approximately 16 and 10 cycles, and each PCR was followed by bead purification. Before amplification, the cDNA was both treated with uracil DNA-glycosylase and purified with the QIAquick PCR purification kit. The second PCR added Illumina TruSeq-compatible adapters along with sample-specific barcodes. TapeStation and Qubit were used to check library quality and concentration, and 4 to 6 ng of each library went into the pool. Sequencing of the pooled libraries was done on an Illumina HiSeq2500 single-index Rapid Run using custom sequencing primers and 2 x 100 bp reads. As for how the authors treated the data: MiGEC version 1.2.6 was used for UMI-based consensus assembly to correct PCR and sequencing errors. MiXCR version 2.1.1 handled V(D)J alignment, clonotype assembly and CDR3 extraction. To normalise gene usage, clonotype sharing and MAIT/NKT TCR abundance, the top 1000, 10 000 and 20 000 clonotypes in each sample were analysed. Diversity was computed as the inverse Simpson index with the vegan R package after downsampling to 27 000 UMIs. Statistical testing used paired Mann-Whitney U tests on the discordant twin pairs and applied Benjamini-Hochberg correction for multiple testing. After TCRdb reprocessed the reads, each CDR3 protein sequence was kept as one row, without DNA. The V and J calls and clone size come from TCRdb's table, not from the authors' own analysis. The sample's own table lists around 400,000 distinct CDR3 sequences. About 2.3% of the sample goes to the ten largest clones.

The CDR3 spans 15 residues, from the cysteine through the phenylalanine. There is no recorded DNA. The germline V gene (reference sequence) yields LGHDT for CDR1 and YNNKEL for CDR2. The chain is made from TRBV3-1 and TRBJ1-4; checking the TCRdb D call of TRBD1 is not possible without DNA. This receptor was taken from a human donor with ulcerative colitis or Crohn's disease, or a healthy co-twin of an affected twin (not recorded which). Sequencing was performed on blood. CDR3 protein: CASSQGDRFNEKLFF.